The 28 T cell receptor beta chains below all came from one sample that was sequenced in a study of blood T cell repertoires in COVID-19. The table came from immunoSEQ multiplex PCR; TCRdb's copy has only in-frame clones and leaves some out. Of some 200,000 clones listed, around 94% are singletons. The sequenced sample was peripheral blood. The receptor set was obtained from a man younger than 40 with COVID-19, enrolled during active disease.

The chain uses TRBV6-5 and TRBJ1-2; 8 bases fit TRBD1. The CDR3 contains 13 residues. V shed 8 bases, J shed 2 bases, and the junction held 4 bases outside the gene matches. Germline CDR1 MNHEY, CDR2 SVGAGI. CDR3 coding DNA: TGTGCCAGCGGGGACAGGTCGAACTATGGCTACACCTTC. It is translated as CASGDRSNYGYTF.

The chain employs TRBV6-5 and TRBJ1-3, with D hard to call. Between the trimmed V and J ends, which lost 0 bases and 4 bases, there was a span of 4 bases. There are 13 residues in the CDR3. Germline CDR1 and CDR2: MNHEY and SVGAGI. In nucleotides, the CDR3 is TGTGCCAGCAGTTACTCCCAGGGAAACACCATATATTTT. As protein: CASSYSQGNTIYF.

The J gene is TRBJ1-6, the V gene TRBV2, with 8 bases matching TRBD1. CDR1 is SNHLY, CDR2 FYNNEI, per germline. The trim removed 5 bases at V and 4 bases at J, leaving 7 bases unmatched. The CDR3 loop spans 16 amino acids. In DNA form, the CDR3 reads TGTGCCAGCAGTAGAGACCGGGACAGGTATAATTCACCCCTCCACTTT. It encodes CASSRDRDRYNSPLHF.

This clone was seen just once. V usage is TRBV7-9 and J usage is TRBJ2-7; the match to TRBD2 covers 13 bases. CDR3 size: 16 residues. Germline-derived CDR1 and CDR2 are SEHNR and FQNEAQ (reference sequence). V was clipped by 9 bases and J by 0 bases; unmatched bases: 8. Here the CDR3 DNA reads TGTGCCAGTCAGCTACTAGCGGGGGGGAACTCCTACGAGCAGTACTTC. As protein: CASQLLAGGNSYEQYF.

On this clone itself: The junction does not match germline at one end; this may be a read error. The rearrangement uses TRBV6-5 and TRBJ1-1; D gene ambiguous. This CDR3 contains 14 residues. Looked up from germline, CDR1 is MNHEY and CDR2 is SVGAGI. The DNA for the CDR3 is TGTGCCAGCAGTTACTCGTACGGGAACTCTGAAGCTTTCTTT. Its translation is CASSYSYGNSEAFF.

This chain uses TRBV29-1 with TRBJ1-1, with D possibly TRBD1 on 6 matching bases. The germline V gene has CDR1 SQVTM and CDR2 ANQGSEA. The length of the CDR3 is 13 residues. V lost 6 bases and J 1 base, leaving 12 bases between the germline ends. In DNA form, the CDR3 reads TGCAGCGTACCAGGACAGTCGAACACTGAAGCTTTCTTT. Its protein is CSVPGQSNTEAFF.

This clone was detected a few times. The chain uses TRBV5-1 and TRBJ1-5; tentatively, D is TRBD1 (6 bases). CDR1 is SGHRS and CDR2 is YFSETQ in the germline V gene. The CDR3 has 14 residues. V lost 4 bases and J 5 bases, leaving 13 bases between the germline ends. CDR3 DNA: TGCGCCAGCAGCATAGGGGGACCTCATCAGCCCCAGCATTTT. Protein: CASSIGGPHQPQHF.

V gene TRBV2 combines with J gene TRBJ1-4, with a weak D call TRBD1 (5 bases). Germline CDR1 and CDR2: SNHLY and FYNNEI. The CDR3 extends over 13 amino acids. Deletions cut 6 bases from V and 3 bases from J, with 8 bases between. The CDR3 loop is CASRGGSNEKLFF. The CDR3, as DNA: TGTGCCAGCAGGGGGGGGTCTAATGAAAAACTGTTTTTT.

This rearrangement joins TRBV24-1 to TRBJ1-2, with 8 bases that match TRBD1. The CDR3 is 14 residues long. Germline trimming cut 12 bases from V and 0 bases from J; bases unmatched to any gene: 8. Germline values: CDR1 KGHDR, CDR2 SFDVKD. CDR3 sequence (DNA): TGTGCCCCAACGGGACAGGAACCTAACTATGGCTACACCTTC. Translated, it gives CAPTGQEPNYGYTF.

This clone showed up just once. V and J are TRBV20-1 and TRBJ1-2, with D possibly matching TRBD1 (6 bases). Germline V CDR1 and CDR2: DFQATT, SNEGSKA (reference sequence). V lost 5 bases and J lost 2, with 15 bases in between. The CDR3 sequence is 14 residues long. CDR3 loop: CSAGGGPSNYGYTF. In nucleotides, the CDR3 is TGCAGTGCTGGTGGGGGGCCTTCCAACTATGGCTACACCTTC.

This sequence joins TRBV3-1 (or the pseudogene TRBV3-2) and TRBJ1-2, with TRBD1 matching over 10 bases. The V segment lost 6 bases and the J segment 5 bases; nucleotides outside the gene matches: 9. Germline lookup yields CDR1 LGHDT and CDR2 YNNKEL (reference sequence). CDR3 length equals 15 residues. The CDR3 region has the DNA TGTGCCAGCAGTTACCGGGACAGGGGCCTTTATGGCTACACCTTC. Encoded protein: CASSYRDRGLYGYTF.

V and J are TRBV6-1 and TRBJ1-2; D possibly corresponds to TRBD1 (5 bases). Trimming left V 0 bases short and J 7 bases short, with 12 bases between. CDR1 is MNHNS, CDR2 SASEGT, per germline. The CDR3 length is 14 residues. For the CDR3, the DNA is TGTGCCAGCAGTGAAGCTTGGGGGAGGGGTGGCTACACCTTC. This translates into CASSEAWGRGGYTF.

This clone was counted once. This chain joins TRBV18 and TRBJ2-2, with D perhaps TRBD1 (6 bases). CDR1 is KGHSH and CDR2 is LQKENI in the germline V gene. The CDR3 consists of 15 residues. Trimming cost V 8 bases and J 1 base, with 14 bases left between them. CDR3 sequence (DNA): TGTGCCAGCCACGGCGTAGGGGGGAACACCGGGGAGCTGTTTTTT. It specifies CASHGVGGNTGELFF.

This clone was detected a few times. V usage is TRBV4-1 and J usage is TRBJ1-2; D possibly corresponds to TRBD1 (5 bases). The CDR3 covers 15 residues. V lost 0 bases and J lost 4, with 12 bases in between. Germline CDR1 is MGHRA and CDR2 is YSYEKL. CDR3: CASSQEVGAAYGYTF. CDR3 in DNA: TGCGCCAGCAGCCAAGAGGTAGGGGCAGCCTATGGCTACACCTTC.

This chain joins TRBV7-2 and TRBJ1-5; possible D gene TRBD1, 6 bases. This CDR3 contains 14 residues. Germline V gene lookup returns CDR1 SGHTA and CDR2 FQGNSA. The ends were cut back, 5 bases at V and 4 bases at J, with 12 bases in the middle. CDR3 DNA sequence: TGTGCCAGCAGCCAAGACAGGCCTAATCAGCCCCAGCATTTT. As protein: CASSQDRPNQPQHF.

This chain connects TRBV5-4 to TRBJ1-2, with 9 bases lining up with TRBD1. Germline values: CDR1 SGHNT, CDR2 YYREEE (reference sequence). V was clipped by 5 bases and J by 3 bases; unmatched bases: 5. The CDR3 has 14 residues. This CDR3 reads CASSRDREDYGYTF. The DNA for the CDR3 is TGTGCCAGCAGTAGGGACAGGGAGGACTATGGCTACACCTTC.

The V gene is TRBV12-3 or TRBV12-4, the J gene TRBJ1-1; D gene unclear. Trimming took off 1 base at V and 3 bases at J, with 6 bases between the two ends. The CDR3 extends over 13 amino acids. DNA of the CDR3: TGTGCCAGCAGTTTAGAGCCGGACACTGAAGCTTTCTTT. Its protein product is CASSLEPDTEAFF.

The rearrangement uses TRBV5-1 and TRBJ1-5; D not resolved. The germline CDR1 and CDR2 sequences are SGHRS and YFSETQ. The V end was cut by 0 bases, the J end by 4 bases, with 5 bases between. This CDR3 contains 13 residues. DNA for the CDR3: TGCGCCAGCAGCTTGGACGAGAATCAGCCCCAGCATTTT. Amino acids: CASSLDENQPQHF.

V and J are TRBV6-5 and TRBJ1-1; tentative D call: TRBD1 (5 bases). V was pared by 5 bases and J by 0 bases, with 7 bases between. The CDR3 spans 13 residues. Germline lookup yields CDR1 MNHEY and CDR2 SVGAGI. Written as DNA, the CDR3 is TGTGCCAGCAGTACACAGGTGAACACTGAAGCTTTCTTT. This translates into CASSTQVNTEAFF.

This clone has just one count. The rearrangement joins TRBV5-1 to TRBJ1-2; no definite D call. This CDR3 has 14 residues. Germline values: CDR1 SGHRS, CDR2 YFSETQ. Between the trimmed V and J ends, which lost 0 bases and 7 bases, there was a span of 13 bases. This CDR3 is CASSLEDPGFGYTF. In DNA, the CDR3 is TGCGCCAGCAGCTTGGAGGACCCGGGATTTGGCTACACCTTC.

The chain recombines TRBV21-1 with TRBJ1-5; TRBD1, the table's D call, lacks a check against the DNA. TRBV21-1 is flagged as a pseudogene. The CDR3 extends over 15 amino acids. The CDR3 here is CASSKVGHDNQPQHF. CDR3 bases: TGTGCCAGCAGCAAAGTGGGACACGACAATCAGCCCCAGCATTTT.

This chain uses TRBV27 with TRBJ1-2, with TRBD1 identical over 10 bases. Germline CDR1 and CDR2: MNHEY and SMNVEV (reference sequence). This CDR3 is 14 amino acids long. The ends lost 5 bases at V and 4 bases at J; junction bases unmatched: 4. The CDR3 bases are TGTGCCAGCAGTCGGGGACAGGGGACCTATGGCTACACCTTC. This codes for CASSRGQGTYGYTF.

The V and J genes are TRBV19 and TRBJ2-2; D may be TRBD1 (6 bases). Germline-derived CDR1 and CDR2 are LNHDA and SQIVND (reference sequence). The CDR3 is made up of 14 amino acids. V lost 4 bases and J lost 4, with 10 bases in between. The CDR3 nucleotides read TGTGCCAGTAGTAGCAGGGGTCGCACCGGGGAGCTGTTTTTT. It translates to CASSSRGRTGELFF.

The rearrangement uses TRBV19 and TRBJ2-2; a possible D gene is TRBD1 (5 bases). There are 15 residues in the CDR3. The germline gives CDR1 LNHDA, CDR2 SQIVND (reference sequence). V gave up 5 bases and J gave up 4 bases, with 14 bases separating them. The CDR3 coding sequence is TGTGCCAGTAGTGCTCAGGGCGTTGGCACCGGGGAGCTGTTTTTT. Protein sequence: CASSAQGVGTGELFF. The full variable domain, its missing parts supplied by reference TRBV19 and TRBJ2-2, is DGGITQSPKYLFRKEGQNVTLSCEQNLNHDAMYWYRQDPGQGLRLIYYSQIVNDFQKGDIAEGYSVSREKKESFPLTVTSAQKNPTAFYLCASSAQGVGTGELFFGEGSRLTVL.

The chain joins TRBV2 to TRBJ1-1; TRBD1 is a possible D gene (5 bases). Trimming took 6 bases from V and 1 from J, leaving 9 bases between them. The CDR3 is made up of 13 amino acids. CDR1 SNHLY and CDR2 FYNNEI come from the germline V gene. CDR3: CASSGQPNTEAFF. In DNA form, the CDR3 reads TGTGCCAGCAGCGGACAACCGAACACTGAAGCTTTCTTT.

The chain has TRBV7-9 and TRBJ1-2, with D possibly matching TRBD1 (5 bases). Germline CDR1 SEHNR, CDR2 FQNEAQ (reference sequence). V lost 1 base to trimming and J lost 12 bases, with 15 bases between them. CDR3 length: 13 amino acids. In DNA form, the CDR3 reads TGTGCCAGCAGCTTAGGAGGTTACAGGATCGACACCTTC. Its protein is CASSLGGYRIDTF.

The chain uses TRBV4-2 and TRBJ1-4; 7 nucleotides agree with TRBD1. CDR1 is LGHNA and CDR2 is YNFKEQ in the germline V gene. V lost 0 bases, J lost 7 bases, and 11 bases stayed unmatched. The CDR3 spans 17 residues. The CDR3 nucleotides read TGTGCCAGCAGCCAAGAAATCGTGGACAGGCGGGGTGAAAAACTGTTTTTT. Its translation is CASSQEIVDRRGEKLFF.

The CDR3 here is CATRHRDRGYGTPYEQYF. CDR3 in DNA: TGTGCCACCAGGCACCGGGACAGGGGGTACGGTACTCCCTACGAGCAGTACTTC. This sequence joins TRBV24-1 and TRBJ2-7; TRBD1 aligns across 11 bases. The germline V gene has CDR1 KGHDR and CDR2 SFDVKD. This CDR3 has 18 amino acids. The V and J ends lost 7 bases and 2 bases, in that order; junction bases with no gene match: 15.